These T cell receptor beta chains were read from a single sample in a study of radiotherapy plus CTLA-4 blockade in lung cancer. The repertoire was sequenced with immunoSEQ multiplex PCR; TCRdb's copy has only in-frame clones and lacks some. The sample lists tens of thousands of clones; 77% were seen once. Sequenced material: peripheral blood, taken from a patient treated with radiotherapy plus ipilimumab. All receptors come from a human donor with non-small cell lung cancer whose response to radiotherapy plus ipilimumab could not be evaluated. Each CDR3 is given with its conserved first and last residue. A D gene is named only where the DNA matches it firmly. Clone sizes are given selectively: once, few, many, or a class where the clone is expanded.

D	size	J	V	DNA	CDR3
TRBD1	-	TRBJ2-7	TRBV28	TGTGCCAGCAGTCCTATGACAGGGGGCCCCTACGAGCAGTACTTC	CASSPMTGGPYEQYF
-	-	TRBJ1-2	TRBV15	TGTGCCACCAGCGACACTCCTCCGAAAGGCTATGGCTACACCTTC	CATSDTPPKGYGYTF
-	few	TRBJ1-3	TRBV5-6	TGTGCCAGCAGCTTGGTAGGGGCTGGAAACACCATATATTTT	CASSLVGAGNTIYF
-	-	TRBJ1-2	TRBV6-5	TGTGCCAGCAGTTACTCCGGACAGAGCGGTGGCTACACCTTC	CASSYSGQSGGYTF
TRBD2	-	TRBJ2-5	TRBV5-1	TGCGCCAGCAGCTTAAACCAGGCAGCGGGGGAGCAGTACTTC	CASSLNQAAGEQYF
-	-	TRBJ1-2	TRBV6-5	TGTGCCAGCAGTTACTCGGGGGGGAGCAACTATGGCTACACCTTC	CASSYSGGSNYGYTF
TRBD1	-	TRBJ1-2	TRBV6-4	TGTGCCAGCAGTGAGACAGGGGGGTATGGCTACACCTTC	CASSETGGYGYTF
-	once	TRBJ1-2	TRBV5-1	TGCGCCAGCAGCTTGGCCGCGGGGCAGGGTGGTGGCTACACCTTC	CASSLAAGQGGGYTF
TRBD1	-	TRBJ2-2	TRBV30	TGTGCCCGTACAGGGGGCCGGCACACCGGGGAGCTGTTTTTT	CARTGGRHTGELFF
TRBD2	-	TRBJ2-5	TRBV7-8	TGTGCCAGCAGCTTAGCTCGAGCGGGAGAGTCGGAGACCCAGTACTTC	CASSLARAGESETQYF
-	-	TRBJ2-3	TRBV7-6	TGTGCCAGCAGCTTCGGGGTGACAGATACGCAGTATTTT	CASSFGVTDTQYF
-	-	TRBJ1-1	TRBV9	TGTGCCAGCAGCTCACAGCCCACTGAAGCTTTCTTT	CASSSQPTEAFF
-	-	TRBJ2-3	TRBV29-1	TGCAGCGTGGTCGGGGGTACAGATACGCAGTATTTT	CSVVGGTDTQYF
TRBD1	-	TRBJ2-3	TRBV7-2	TGTGCCAGCAGCCTCGACAGGGGAAATACGCAGTATTTT	CASSLDRGNTQYF
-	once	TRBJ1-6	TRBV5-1	TGCGCCAGCAGCTTTACTGGGGGGGATTCACCCCTCCACTTT	CASSFTGGDSPLHF
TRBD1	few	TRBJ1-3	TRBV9	TGTGCCAGCAGCCTTTCAGGGACAGCTGTAGGAAACACCATATATTTT	CASSLSGTAVGNTIYF